The 23 T cell receptor beta chains given below trace back to one sample, sequenced in a study of regulatory T cells in long-lasting Graves disease. Time point reported: newly diagnosed GD, antithyroid drugs for less than 3 months. Making the TCR library involved RNA that had been extracted from PBMCs. Libraries of TCR beta came from iRepertoire HTBI primers plus Arm-PCR of CDR3 regions. TCRdb fed the multiplex PCR reads into MiXCR, producing one record per CDR3 protein. The sample yields 550,000 to 600,000 distinct CDR3 sequences, 15% to 20% seen once. This sample also belongs to another study, concerning T cells in Graves' hyperthyroidism and ophthalmopathy.

The sequencing used peripheral blood mononuclear cells (PBMCs), collected at new diagnosis, from a patient treated with antithyroid drugs. The receptors here all came from a man younger than 30 with Graves disease.

This rearrangement joins TRBV6-5 to TRBJ2-4; the D is unclear. CDR3 size: 15 residues. V gave up 4 bases and J gave up 0 bases, with 10 bases separating them. Per the germline V gene, CDR1 is MNHEY and CDR2 is SVGAGI. CDR3 loop: CASSFRNLAKNIQYF. Written as DNA, the CDR3 is TGTGCCAGCAGTTTCCGGAATTTAGCCAAAAACATTCAGTACTTC.

Many counts were recorded for this clonotype. The CDR3 bases are TGCAGTGCTGGTGAGGATGAGCAGTTCTTC. Residues: CSAGEDEQFF. The chain links TRBV20-1 to TRBJ2-1; D remains unclear. Germline CDR1 is DFQATT and CDR2 is SNEGSKA (reference sequence). Trimming stripped 5 bases from V and 8 bases from J, with 7 bases between. This CDR3 is 10 amino acids long.

CDR3 sequence (DNA): TGTGCCAGCCGGCATAGGGAGAACTACAATGAGCAGTTCTTC. It specifies CASRHRENYNEQFF. This sequence joins TRBV2 and TRBJ2-1; D is possibly TRBD2 (5 bases). CDR3 length: 14 amino acids. Germline-derived CDR1 and CDR2 are SNHLY and FYNNEI. The ends were cut back, 8 bases at V and 3 bases at J, with 14 bases in the middle. Complete variable domain (other parts from reference TRBV2 and TRBJ2-1): EPEVTQTPSHQVTQMGQEVILRCVPISNHLYFYWYRQILGQKVEFLVSFYNNEISEKSEIFDDQFSVERPDGSNFTLKIRSTKLEDSAMYFCASRHRENYNEQFFGPGTRLTVL.

The sample holds a few counts of this clonotype. This chain connects TRBV6-1 to TRBJ1-1; possible D gene TRBD1, 6 bases. V gave up 11 bases and J gave up 4 bases, with 23 bases separating them. The germline gives CDR1 MNHNS, CDR2 SASEGT. CDR3 length: 15 amino acids. CDR3 sequence: CALQALNQGSTEAFF. DNA of the CDR3: TGTGCCCTACAGGCCCTAAACCAGGGGAGCACTGAAGCTTTCTTT.

V is TRBV6-1 and J is TRBJ1-4, with TRBD1 identical over 8 bases. Germline CDR1 and CDR2: MNHNS and SASEGT. J was trimmed by 6 bases and V by 7 bases; bases with no gene match: 10. This CDR3 is built from 15 residues. Here the CDR3 reads CASTKGQEWDEKLFF. The CDR3 DNA reads TGTGCCAGCACCAAGGGACAGGAGTGGGATGAAAAACTGTTTTTT.

The chain couples TRBV12-3 or TRBV12-4 to TRBJ1-2; the D gene is possibly TRBD1 (5 bases). V gave up 6 bases and J gave up 8 bases, with 22 bases separating them. This CDR3 is 15 amino acids long. The CDR3 sequence is CASRTRRGLRDGYTF. CDR3 DNA sequence: TGTGCCAGCAGGACACGTCGGGGACTTCGGGACGGCTACACCTTC.

This clonotype was observed at least ten times. The chain uses TRBV12-3 or TRBV12-4 and TRBJ2-7, with a possible D match to TRBD1 (6 bases). CDR3 length equals 12 residues. V shed 5 bases and J shed 6 bases, with 11 bases lying between them. CDR3 amino acids: CASSMDSSEQYF. CDR3 in DNA: TGTGCCAGCAGTATGGACAGTTCCGAGCAGTACTTC.

The rearrangement joins TRBV5-1 to TRBJ2-7; D is ambiguous. The V end lost 0 bases, the J end lost 2 bases, and 9 bases lay between the germline ends. This CDR3 comprises 14 residues. Germline CDR1 reads SGHRS; CDR2 reads YFSETQ. The CDR3 sequence is CASSLVRGTYEQYF. The CDR3 DNA reads TGCGCCAGCAGCTTGGTTCGCGGAACCTACGAGCAGTACTTC.

This clonotype was detected a few times. CDR3 nucleotide sequence: TGTGCCATCAGTCCTTCTTCTAGGAACAGCTCCTACAATGAGCAGTTCTTC. Its translation is CAISPSSRNSSYNEQFF. The chain has TRBV10-3 and TRBJ2-1; the D is unclear. Germline V gene sequence: CDR1 ENHRY, CDR2 SYGVKD. The germline V and J ends were trimmed by 5 bases and 0 bases, with 17 bases remaining between them. CDR3 size: 17 residues.

Only a few counts were recorded for this clonotype. V usage is TRBV19 and J usage is TRBJ1-1; D uncertain. V was pared by 2 bases and J by 1 base, with 8 bases between. The CDR3 contains 14 residues. Looked up from germline, CDR1 is LNHDA and CDR2 is SQIVND (reference sequence). CDR3 DNA: TGTGCCAGTAGTATACCGGACGGGAACACTGAAGCTTTCTTT. As protein: CASSIPDGNTEAFF.

In its sample, this clonotype was seen a few times. This sequence joins TRBV5-4 and TRBJ2-3; D is undetermined. Trimming took 2 bases from V and 0 from J, leaving 7 bases between them. In germline, CDR1 is SGHNT, CDR2 YYREEE (reference sequence). The CDR3 loop spans 14 amino acids. The CDR3 spells CASSFSKSTDTQYF. CDR3 DNA sequence: TGTGCCAGCAGCTTTTCAAAGAGCACAGATACGCAGTATTTT.

V and J are TRBV12-3 or TRBV12-4 and TRBJ2-2; D ambiguous. V lost 7 bases and J lost 8, with 11 bases in between. CDR3 size: 12 residues. The CDR3 DNA sequence: TGTGCCAGCACCCGAACTACTGGGGAGCTGTTTTTT. The encoded protein is CASTRTTGELFF.

This clonotype was picked up many times. The J gene is TRBJ1-1, the V gene TRBV7-9, with 7 bases identical to TRBD1. The CDR3 is 16 residues long. CDR1 and CDR2 from the germline V gene are SEHNR and FQNEAQ (reference sequence). After removal of 6 bases from V and 3 bases from J, the junction contained 13 bases not matched to a gene. The CDR3 is CASRDRAGVVYTEAFF. The DNA of the CDR3 is TGTGCCAGCAGAGACAGGGCAGGGGTTGTCTACACTGAAGCTTTCTTT.

In its sample, this clonotype was seen a few times. This chain connects TRBV9 to TRBJ2-1, with 11 bases aligning to TRBD2. With V trimmed by 3 bases and J by 8 bases, 4 bases remained unmatched. The CDR3 is 14 residues long. Germline-derived CDR1 and CDR2 are SGDLS and YYNGEE. The CDR3 DNA is TGTGCCAGCAGCGCACTAGCGGGAGTCGATGAGCAGTTCTTC. Translation gives CASSALAGVDEQFF.

This clonotype was seen at least ten times. The chain joins TRBV11-3 to TRBJ2-1, with TRBD2 identical over 8 bases. The junction had 1 base not matched to a gene; V was cut back by 0 bases and J by 9 bases. This CDR3 spans 13 amino acids. In germline, CDR1 is SGHNT, CDR2 YENEEA. The CDR3 DNA follows: TGTGCCAGCAGCTTAGAGCGGGAGGCTGAGCAGTTCTTC. As protein: CASSLEREAEQFF.

The chain recombines TRBV7-9 with TRBJ2-7, with TRBD1 matching 9 bases. The CDR3 covers 16 residues. Trimming at V came to 2 bases and at J to 0 bases, leaving 5 bases not matched to a gene. CDR1 SEHNR and CDR2 FQNEAQ come from the germline V gene (reference sequence). This chain's CDR3 is CASSLIRTGDSYEQYF. In DNA form, the CDR3 reads TGTGCCAGCAGCTTAATTAGGACAGGGGACTCCTACGAGCAGTACTTC. Filled out from reference TRBV7-9 and TRBJ2-7, the complete variable domain reads DTGVSQNPRHKITKRGQNVTFRCDPISEHNRLYWYRQTLGQGPEFLTYFQNEAQLEKSRLLSDRFSAERPKGSFSTLEIQRTEQGDSAMYLCASSLIRTGDSYEQYFGPGTRLTVT.

Many counts were recorded for this clonotype. The chain joins TRBV12-3 or TRBV12-4 to TRBJ2-7, with 7 positions matching TRBD2. Unmatched junction bases numbered 7, after V lost 2 bases and J lost 0 bases. This CDR3 has 16 residues. The CDR3 sequence: CASSLIGGSDSYEQYF. The CDR3 bases are TGTGCCAGCAGTTTAATCGGGGGGTCTGACTCCTACGAGCAGTACTTC.

This clonotype was observed at least ten times. Written as DNA, the CDR3 is TGCAGTGCAAGGGGACAGGGTGGAGGGCAGCCCCAGCATTTT. Its protein product is CSARGQGGGQPQHF. The chain uses TRBV20-1 and TRBJ1-5; 9 bases agree with TRBD1. The V segment lost 6 bases and the J segment 7 bases; nucleotides outside the gene matches: 10. There are 14 residues in the CDR3. Germline assignment: CDR1 DFQATT and CDR2 SNEGSKA (reference sequence).

This clonotype was seen many times. V and J are TRBV20-1 and TRBJ2-2; D gene ambiguous. Trimming cost V 4 bases and J 5 bases, with 11 bases left between them. Per the germline V gene, CDR1 is DFQATT and CDR2 is SNEGSKA (reference sequence). The length of the CDR3 is 13 residues. CDR3 bases: TGCAGTGCTACACACAGCGCGACCGGGGAGCTGTTTTTT. Translating it yields CSATHSATGELFF.

Many counts were recorded for this clonotype. The V and J genes are TRBV9 and TRBJ1-1; D gene uncertain. The CDR3 totals 14 residues. Between the trimmed V and J ends, which lost 0 bases and 3 bases, there was a span of 9 bases. From germline, CDR1 is SGDLS and CDR2 YYNGEE. The CDR3 is CASSVGTEDTEAFF. In DNA form, the CDR3 reads TGTGCCAGCAGCGTAGGGACCGAAGACACTGAAGCTTTCTTT.

V gene TRBV25-1 combines with J gene TRBJ1-2; maybe TRBD1 (5 bases). The CDR3 runs to 14 residues. Germline CDR1 is MGHDK and CDR2 is SYGVNS. Between the trimmed V and J ends, which lost 0 bases and 4 bases, there was a span of 9 bases. The CDR3 sequence is CASSEYRDGYGYTF. The CDR3 nucleotides are TGTGCCAGCAGTGAATATAGGGACGGCTATGGCTACACCTTC.

This clonotype was detected only a few times. This chain uses TRBV7-9 with TRBJ1-2; D gene uncertain. V dropped 5 bases and J dropped 3 bases, with 10 bases sitting between them. The CDR3 contains 13 residues. The germline V gene encodes CDR1 SEHNR and CDR2 FQNEAQ (reference sequence). The CDR3 sequence is CASSKGLDYGYTF. As DNA, the CDR3 is TGTGCCAGCAGCAAGGGTCTCGACTATGGCTACACCTTC. The entire variable domain, with the rest obtained from reference TRBV7-9 and TRBJ1-2, is as follows: DTGVSQNPRHKITKRGQNVTFRCDPISEHNRLYWYRQTLGQGPEFLTYFQNEAQLEKSRLLSDRFSAERPKGSFSTLEIQRTEQGDSAMYLCASSKGLDYGYTFGSGTRLTVV.

This chain links TRBV20-1 with TRBJ2-1; D possibly corresponds to TRBD1 (5 bases). CDR3 length: 14 amino acids. Trimming took off 2 bases at V and 6 bases at J, with 14 bases between the two ends. In germline, CDR1 is DFQATT, CDR2 SNEGSKA (reference sequence). The CDR3 DNA reads as TGCAGTGCTAGAAGGGGTTCTTTAGGCAATGAGCAGTTCTTC. Protein product: CSARRGSLGNEQFF.